The T cell receptor beta chain described here comes from a study of cytomegalovirus exposure and HLA in healthy donors. The study's findings and limits: Earlier results showed most TCR beta V segments being productive about 90% or about 30% of the time.

On this clone: Its target is not known.

It was with 60 Vbeta and 13 Jbeta primers that the PCR ran. TCRdb's table, derived via immunoSEQ multiplex PCR, lists solely in-frame clones and lacks some. The profile covers under 200,000 clones, with around 86% appearing a single time and more than 0.9% taken by the ten largest. Germline CDR1 reads SNHLY; CDR2 reads FYNNEI. This CDR3 comprises 15 residues. Trimming stripped 7 bases from V and 4 bases from J, with 18 bases between. This chain joins TRBV2 and TRBJ2-3, with D perhaps TRBD1 (5 bases). The TCR comes from a girl aged 2 to 9 in good health and CMV-seropositive. The sample taken for sequencing was PBMCs. CDR3 bases: TGTGCCAGCATCGATCGGCAGGGCTTCCCAGATACGCAGTATTTT. Its translation: CASIDRQGFPDTQYF.